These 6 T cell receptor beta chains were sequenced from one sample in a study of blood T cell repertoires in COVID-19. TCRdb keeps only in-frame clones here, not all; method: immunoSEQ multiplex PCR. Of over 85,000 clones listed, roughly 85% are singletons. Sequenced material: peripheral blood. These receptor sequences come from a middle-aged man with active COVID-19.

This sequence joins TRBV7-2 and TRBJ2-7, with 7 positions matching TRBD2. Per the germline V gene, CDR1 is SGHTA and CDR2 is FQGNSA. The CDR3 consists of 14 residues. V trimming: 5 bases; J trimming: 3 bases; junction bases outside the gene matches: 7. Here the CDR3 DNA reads TGTGCCAGCAGCCGCCAGGGCGGGGGCTACGAGCAGTACTTC. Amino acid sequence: CASSRQGGGYEQYF.

In DNA, the CDR3 is TGTGCCAGCAGCCAAGTAAGGGGGCCGGTCACAGATACGCAGTATTTT. Translated: CASSQVRGPVTDTQYF. The chain couples TRBV3-1 (or the pseudogene TRBV3-2) to TRBJ2-3; TRBD1 matches at 7 bases. This CDR3 contains 16 residues. The germline V gene encodes CDR1 LGHDT and CDR2 YNNKEL (reference sequence). V lost 1 base to trimming and J lost 2 bases; unmatched junction nucleotides: 6.

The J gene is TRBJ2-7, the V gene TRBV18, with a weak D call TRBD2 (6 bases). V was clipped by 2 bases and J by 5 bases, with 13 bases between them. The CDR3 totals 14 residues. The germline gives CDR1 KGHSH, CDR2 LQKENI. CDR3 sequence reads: CASSPSSGGNEQYF. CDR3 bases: TGTGCCAGCTCACCATCTTCCGGAGGGAACGAGCAGTACTTC.

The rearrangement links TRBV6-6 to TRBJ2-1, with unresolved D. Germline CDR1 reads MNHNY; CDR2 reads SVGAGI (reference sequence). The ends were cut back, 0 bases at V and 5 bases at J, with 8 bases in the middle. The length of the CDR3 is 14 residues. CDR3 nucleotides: TGTGCCAGCAGTTACTCCGCCACAAACAATGAGCAGTTCTTC. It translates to CASSYSATNNEQFF.

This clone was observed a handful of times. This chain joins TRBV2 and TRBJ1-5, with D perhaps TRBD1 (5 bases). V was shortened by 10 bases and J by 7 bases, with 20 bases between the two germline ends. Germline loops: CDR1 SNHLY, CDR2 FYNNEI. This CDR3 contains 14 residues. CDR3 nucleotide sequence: TGTGCCACCCAAGGTGGGGGGTCGGGGCAGCCCCAGCATTTT. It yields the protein CATQGGGSGQPQHF.

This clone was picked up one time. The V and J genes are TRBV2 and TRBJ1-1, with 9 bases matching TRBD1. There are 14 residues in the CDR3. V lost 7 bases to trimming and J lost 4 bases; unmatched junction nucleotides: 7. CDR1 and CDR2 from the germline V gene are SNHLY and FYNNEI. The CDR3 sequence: CASITGGGGTEAFF. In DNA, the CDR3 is TGTGCCAGCATAACAGGGGGCGGGGGCACTGAAGCTTTCTTT.